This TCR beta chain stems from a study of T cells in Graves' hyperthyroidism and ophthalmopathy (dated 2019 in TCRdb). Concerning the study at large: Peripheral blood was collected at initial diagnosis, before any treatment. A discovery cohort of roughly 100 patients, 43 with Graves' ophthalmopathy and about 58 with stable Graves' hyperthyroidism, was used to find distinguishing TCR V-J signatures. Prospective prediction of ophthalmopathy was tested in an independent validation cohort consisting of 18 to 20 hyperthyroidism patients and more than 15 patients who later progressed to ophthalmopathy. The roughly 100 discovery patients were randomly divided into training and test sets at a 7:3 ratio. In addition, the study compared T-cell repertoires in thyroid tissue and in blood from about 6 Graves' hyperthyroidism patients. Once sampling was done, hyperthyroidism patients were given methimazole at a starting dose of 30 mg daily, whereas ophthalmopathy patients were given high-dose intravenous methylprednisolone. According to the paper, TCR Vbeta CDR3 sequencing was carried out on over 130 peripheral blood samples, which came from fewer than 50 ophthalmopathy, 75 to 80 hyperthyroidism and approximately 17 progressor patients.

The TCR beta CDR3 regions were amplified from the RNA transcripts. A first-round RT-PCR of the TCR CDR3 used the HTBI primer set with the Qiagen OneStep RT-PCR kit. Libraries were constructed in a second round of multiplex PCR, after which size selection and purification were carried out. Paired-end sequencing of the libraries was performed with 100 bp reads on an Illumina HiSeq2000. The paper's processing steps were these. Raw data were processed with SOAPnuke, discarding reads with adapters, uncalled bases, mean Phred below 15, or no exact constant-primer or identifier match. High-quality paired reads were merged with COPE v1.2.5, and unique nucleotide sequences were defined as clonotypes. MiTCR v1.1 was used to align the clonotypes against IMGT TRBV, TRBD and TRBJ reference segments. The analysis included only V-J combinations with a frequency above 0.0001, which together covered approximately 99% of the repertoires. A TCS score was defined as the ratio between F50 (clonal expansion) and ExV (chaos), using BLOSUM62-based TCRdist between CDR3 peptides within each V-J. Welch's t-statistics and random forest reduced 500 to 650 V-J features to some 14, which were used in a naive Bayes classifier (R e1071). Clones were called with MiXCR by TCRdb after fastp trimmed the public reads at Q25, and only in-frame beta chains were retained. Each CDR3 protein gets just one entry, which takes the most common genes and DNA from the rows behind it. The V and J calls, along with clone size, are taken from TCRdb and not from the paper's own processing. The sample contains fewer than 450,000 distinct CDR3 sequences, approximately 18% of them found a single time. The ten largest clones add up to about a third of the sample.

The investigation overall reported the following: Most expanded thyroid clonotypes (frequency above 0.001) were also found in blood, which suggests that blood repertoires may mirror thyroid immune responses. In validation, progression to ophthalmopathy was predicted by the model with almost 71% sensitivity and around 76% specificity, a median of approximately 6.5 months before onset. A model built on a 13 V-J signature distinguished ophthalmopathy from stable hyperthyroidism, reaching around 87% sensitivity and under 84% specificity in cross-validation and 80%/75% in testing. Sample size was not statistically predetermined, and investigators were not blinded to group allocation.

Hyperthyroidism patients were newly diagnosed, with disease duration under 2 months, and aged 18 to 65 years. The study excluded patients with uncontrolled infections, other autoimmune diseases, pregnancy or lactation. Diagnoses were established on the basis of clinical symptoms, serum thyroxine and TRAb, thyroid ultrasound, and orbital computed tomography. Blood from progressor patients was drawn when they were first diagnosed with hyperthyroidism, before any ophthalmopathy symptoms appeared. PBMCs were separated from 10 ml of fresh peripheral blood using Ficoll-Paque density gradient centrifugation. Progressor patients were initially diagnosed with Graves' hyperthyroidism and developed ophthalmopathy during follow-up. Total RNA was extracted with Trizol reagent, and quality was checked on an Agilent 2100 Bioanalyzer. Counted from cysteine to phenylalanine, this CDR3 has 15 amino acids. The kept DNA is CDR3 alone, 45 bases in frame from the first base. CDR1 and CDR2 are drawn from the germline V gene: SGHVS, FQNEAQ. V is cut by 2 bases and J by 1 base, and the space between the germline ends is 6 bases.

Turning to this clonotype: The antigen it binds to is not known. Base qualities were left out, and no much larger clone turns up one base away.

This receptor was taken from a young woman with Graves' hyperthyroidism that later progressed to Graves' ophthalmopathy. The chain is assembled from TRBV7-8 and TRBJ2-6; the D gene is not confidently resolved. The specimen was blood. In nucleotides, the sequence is TGTGCCAGCAGCTTAACCCCGTCTGGGGCCAACGTCCTGACTTTC. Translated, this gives CASSLTPSGANVLTF.